Listed below are T cell receptor beta chains from one sample, sequenced in a study of beta chain features in type 1 diabetes. Assay: immunoSEQ multiplex PCR; the TCRdb copy retains only in-frame clones and omits some. This table holds roughly 150,000 clones, less than 9.5% found once. The sample taken for sequencing was central memory CD4+ T cells from blood. All receptors derive from a woman younger than 35 in good health. Each CDR3 is given with its conserved first and last residue. D genes are given only for firm matches. Clone sizes are given selectively: once, few, many, or a class where the clone is expanded.

>TRBV19|NA|many|TRBJ1-1
CASKVHLSMNTEAFF
TGTGCCAGTAAAGTTCACTTGAGCATGAACACTGAAGCTTTCTTT
>TRBV6-1|TRBD2|NA|TRBJ2-7
CASSEEGRGADEQYF
TGTGCCAGCAGTGAAGAGGGGCGGGGGGCAGACGAGCAGTACTTC
>TRBV5-1|NA|NA|TRBJ2-7
CASSSTVTSYEQYF
TGCGCCAGCAGCTCGACAGTTACCTCCTACGAGCAGTACTTC
>TRBV29-1|TRBD1|few|TRBJ2-1
CSGQGSSYNEQFF
TGCAGCGGACAGGGGTCTTCCTACAATGAGCAGTTCTTC
>TRBV2|NA|few|TRBJ1-1
CASSLDTEAFF
TGTGCCAGCAGTCTAGACACTGAAGCTTTCTTT
>TRBV5-6|TRBD1|few|TRBJ2-5
CASSHRDREETQYF
TGTGCCAGCAGCCACAGGGACAGGGAAGAGACCCAGTACTTC
>TRBV11-1|NA|NA|TRBJ2-5
CASSLGSLQETQYF
TGTGCCAGCAGCTTAGGAAGCTTGCAAGAGACCCAGTACTTC
>TRBV5-1|NA|NA|TRBJ2-7
CASSSDTVYEQYF
TGCGCCAGCAGCTCGGACACAGTCTACGAGCAGTACTTC
>TRBV18|NA|NA|TRBJ1-2
CASSPPGQESSYGYTF
TGTGCCAGCTCACCACCGGGCCAGGAATCCTCCTATGGCTACACCTTC
>TRBV7-9|TRBD2|NA|TRBJ2-3
CASDSGSTDTQYF
TGTGCCAGCGATAGCGGGAGCACAGATACGCAGTATTTT
>TRBV7-9|NA|few|TRBJ1-1
CASSRGVNTEAFF
TGTGCCAGCAGCCGCGGGGTAAACACTGAAGCTTTCTTT
>TRBV7-8|NA|NA|TRBJ1-5
CASSLTYSNQPQHF
TGTGCCAGCAGCCTGACATATAGCAATCAGCCCCAGCATTTT
>TRBV6-5|TRBD2|once|TRBJ2-1
CASSSREGKNEQFF
TGTGCCAGCAGTTCCCGGGAGGGAAAGAATGAGCAGTTCTTC
>TRBV5-5|NA|NA|TRBJ1-6
CASSVGLQYSPLHF
TGTGCCAGCAGCGTGGGACTTCAGTATTCACCCCTCCACTTT
>TRBV7-2|NA|few|TRBJ2-5
CASSPRREETQYF
TGTGCCAGCAGCCCTAGACGCGAAGAGACCCAGTACTTC
>TRBV19|NA|NA|TRBJ1-1
CASLLGGDNTEAFF
TGTGCCAGTCTCCTGGGAGGGGATAACACTGAAGCTTTCTTT
>TRBV2|TRBD2|few|TRBJ2-1
CASSDPLAASSYNEQFF
TGTGCCAGCAGTGACCCCCTAGCGGCGTCGTCCTACAATGAGCAGTTCTTC
>TRBV10-3|TRBD2|NA|TRBJ2-7
CAISAPTSGGQYF
TGTGCCATCAGTGCCCCCACCTCGGGGGGGCAGTACTTC
>TRBV5-4|TRBD2|few|TRBJ2-3
CASSAGRLTDTQYF
TGTGCCAGCAGCGCCGGGAGGTTGACAGATACGCAGTATTTT
>TRBV9|NA|NA|TRBJ2-1
CASSSSPGNEQFF
TGTGCCAGCAGCTCTTCTCCGGGGAATGAGCAGTTCTTC
>TRBV18|NA|few|TRBJ2-7
CASSPREKGAYEQYF
TGTGCCAGCTCACCGCGGGAGAAGGGGGCCTACGAGCAGTACTTC
>TRBV7-9|TRBD2|NA|TRBJ2-1
CASSPGFSGSKDEQFF
TGTGCCAGCAGCCCTGGATTTAGCGGGAGTAAGGATGAGCAGTTCTTC
>TRBV18|NA|few|TRBJ1-2
CASSPGVGAGGYTF
TGTGCCAGCTCACCAGGTGTAGGGGCTGGTGGCTACACCTTC
>TRBV27|NA|NA|TRBJ2-1
CASSFTPRFNEQFF
TGTGCCAGCAGTTTCACCCCTAGGTTTAATGAGCAGTTCTTC